This TCR beta chain originates from a study of T cell responses to AZD1222 COVID-19 vaccine. This clone was picked up a small number of times. TCRdb's copy holds only in-frame clones and misses some; the assay was immunoSEQ multiplex PCR. The data contain about 56,000 clones, 70% to 90% of them seen just once; the ten biggest clones take up more than 13%. Germline V gene lookup returns CDR1 MGHRA and CDR2 YSYEKL. This CDR3 has 17 residues. Germline trimming cut 0 bases from V and 4 bases from J; bases unmatched to any gene: 5. This receptor was identified in an adult in good health. The V gene is TRBV4-1, the J gene TRBJ2-1, with 11 bases fitting TRBD2. Sequences were derived from peripheral blood, sampled on day 0 of AZD1222 vaccination. The CDR3 region has the DNA TGCGCCAGCAGCCAAGATCTTGCTAGCGGGGGGTACAATGAGCAGTTCTTC. It translates to CASSQDLASGGYNEQFF.